These 7 T cell receptor beta chains share one sample of origin, sequenced in a study of blood T cell repertoires in COVID-19. The table came from immunoSEQ multiplex PCR; TCRdb's copy has only in-frame clones and leaves some out. The sample lists about 320,000 clones, 65% to 90% occurring once. The sequencing sample was made of peripheral blood. These receptors came from a human donor in a cohort sampled during active COVID-19.

This chain uses TRBV30 with TRBJ2-2, with TRBD2 identical over 9 bases. The CDR3 contains 13 residues. Germline CDR1 reads GTSNPN; CDR2 reads SVGIG (reference sequence). CDR3 in amino acids: CGRGGEGTGELFF. In DNA, the CDR3 is TGTGGCCGCGGGGGGGAGGGGACCGGGGAGCTGTTTTTT.

This chain links TRBV11-3 with TRBJ2-7; 7 nucleotides agree with TRBD2. This CDR3 has 13 amino acids. Looked up from germline, CDR1 is SGHNT and CDR2 is YENEEA. V gave up 5 bases and J gave up 4 bases; unmatched junction bases: 5. The CDR3 bases are TGTGCCAGCAGCAAAGGGCGGGGGTACGAGCAGTACTTC. Translation: CASSKGRGYEQYF.

This chain uses TRBV2 with TRBJ2-2; 7 bases are shared with TRBD1. The CDR3 covers 13 residues. V lost 10 bases and J lost 6; bases outside the gene matches: 8. The V gene's germline CDR1 is SNHLY and CDR2 FYNNEI. The CDR3 sequence is CATRRGQAGELFF. The CDR3 DNA reads TGTGCCACCCGACGTGGACAGGCCGGGGAGCTGTTTTTT.

The chain is built from TRBV14 and TRBJ2-7; 7 nucleotides align to TRBD2. Germline V gives CDR1 SGHDN, CDR2 FVKESK. After removal of 4 bases from V and 2 bases from J, the junction contained 5 bases not matched to a gene. The length of the CDR3 is 14 residues. CDR3 protein: CASSPGGNPYEQYF. The DNA of the CDR3 is TGTGCCAGCAGCCCGGGGGGAAATCCCTACGAGCAGTACTTC.

J is TRBJ1-2 and V is TRBV7-9, with D unclear. This CDR3 is built from 13 residues. Per germline, CDR1 SEHNR and CDR2 FQNEAQ (reference sequence). Trimming cost V 2 bases and J 3 bases, with 7 bases left between them. The CDR3 nucleotides are TGTGCCAGCAGCTTATTGAGGGACTATGGCTACACCTTC. As protein: CASSLLRDYGYTF.

This rearrangement joins TRBV7-2 to TRBJ2-2; 8 nucleotides align to TRBD1. The CDR3 consists of 15 residues. From germline, CDR1 is SGHTA and CDR2 FQGNSA. V gave up 5 bases and J gave up 4 bases; unmatched junction bases: 6. The CDR3 protein is CASSPDRGPTGELFF. DNA of the CDR3: TGTGCCAGCAGCCCCGACAGGGGCCCCACCGGGGAGCTGTTTTTT.

The genes are TRBV27 and TRBJ1-1; 7 positions match TRBD1. Germline CDR1 reads MNHEY; CDR2 reads SMNVEV (reference sequence). CDR3 length: 12 residues. After removal of 6 bases from V and 11 bases from J, the junction contained 9 bases not matched to a gene. CDR3 sequence reads: CASSRQGRTAFF. As DNA, the CDR3 is TGTGCCAGCAGCCGACAGGGAAGAACGGCTTTCTTT.